These 2 T cell receptor beta chains were all obtained from the same sample, sequenced in a study of blood T cell repertoires in COVID-19. This table comes from immunoSEQ multiplex PCR, and its TCRdb copy is limited to in-frame clones, with some not included. The table includes about 280,000 clones, approximately 85% detected once. The sample taken for sequencing was peripheral blood. These receptors were taken from a human donor in a cohort sampled during active COVID-19.

The gene calls are TRBV9 and TRBJ2-2; D possibly corresponds to TRBD1 (5 bases). CDR3 length equals 17 residues. The V gene's germline CDR1 is SGDLS and CDR2 YYNGEE. V gave up 0 bases and J gave up 2 bases, with 14 bases separating them. The CDR3 protein is CASSVALGPTNTGELFF. CDR3 coding DNA: TGTGCCAGCAGCGTAGCCCTGGGGCCAACTAACACCGGGGAGCTGTTTTTT.

The J gene is TRBJ2-3, the V gene TRBV7-8, with TRBD1 matching over 10 bases. The length of the CDR3 is 19 residues. Germline values: CDR1 SGHVS, CDR2 FQNEAQ. With V trimmed by 6 bases and J by 0 bases, 15 bases remained unmatched. The CDR3 sequence is CASSWIRDRGPFSTDTQYF. CDR3 nucleotide sequence: TGTGCCAGCAGTTGGATCCGGGACAGGGGTCCCTTTAGCACAGATACGCAGTATTTT.